This is a list of T cell receptor beta chains from one sample in a study of blood T cells in healthy people across ages. TCRdb reprocessed the 5' RACE reads via MiXCR and lists one record per CDR3 protein. The sample yields about 690,000 distinct CDR3 sequences, around 43% seen once. Sequenced material: blood. These receptors all stem from a man at least 80 years old in good health. CDR3s include the opening cysteine and the closing phenylalanine or tryptophan. A D gene is named only where the DNA matches it firmly. Not all rows give a size; the values are once, few, many and, for expanded clones, a class.

>-|TRBJ2-7|TRBD1|TRBV5-1
CASAGTGTGLYEQYF
TGCGCCAGTGCGGGGACCGGGACAGGACTCTACGAGCAGTACTTC
>few|TRBJ2-7|TRBD2|TRBV20-1
CSARDWGGGELDEQYF
TGCAGTGCTAGAGATTGGGGGGGAGGGGAATTGGACGAGCAGTACTTC
>many|TRBJ1-2|-|TRBV27
CASRLRSDSPYGYTF
TGTGCCAGCAGGTTAAGGTCGGACAGCCCCTATGGCTACACCTTC
>many|TRBJ2-5|-|TRBV21-1
CATFPNSGLQETQYF
TGTGCCACCTTCCCGAACTCAGGGTTGCAAGAGACCCAGTACTTC
>few|TRBJ2-3|-|TRBV4-3
CASSQDFTTPDTQYF
TGCGCCAGCAGCCAAGATTTCACGACCCCAGATACGCAGTATTTT
>-|TRBJ2-5|-|TRBV5-1
CASRPTSRGETQYF
TGCGCCAGCCGGCCTACTAGCCGAGGGGAGACCCAGTACTTC
>-|TRBJ1-1|-|TRBV20-1
CSARLGGRTEAFF
TGCAGTGCTAGATTGGGAGGGCGCACTGAAGCTTTCTTT
>-|TRBJ2-2|-|TRBV4-2
CASSPRTANTGELFF
TGTGCCAGCAGCCCCCGGACGGCGAACACCGGGGAGCTGTTTTTT
>-|TRBJ2-5|-|TRBV7-6
CASSLQGFGTQYF
TGTGCCAGCAGCTTACAAGGGTTCGGGACCCAGTACTTC
>-|TRBJ1-2|-|TRBV14
CASSRFGTGINYGYTF
TGTGCCAGCAGCCGCTTCGGGACCGGCATTAACTATGGCTACACCTTC
>-|TRBJ2-5|TRBD1|TRBV4-3
CASSQGTGRIMEQYF
TGCGCCAGCAGCCAAGGGACAGGGCGAATTATGGAGCAGTACTTC
>-|TRBJ2-7|-|TRBV4-3
CACSQDYSSCEQYF
TGCGCCTGCAGCCAAGACTACAGCTCCTGCGAGCAGTACTTC
>-|TRBJ2-5|TRBD1|TRBV7-9
CASSSSTGSTQYF
TGTGCCAGCAGCTCTTCGACAGGGTCGACCCAGTACTTC
>-|TRBJ1-2|TRBD1|TRBV28
CASNGDRGGHGYTF
TGTGCCAGCAACGGGGACAGGGGAGGGCATGGCTACACCTTC
>-|TRBJ2-4|-|TRBV28
CARLCESYF
TGTGCCAGGCTTTGTGAGTCGTACTTC
>-|TRBJ2-7|TRBD1|TRBV29-1
CSVVRDRGPYEQYF
TGCAGCGTTGTGAGGGACAGAGGCCCCTACGAGCAGTACTTC
>-|TRBJ2-1|-|TRBV7-9
CASSLALPDNEQFF
TGTGCCAGCAGCTTAGCCCTACCAGACAATGAGCAGTTCTTC
>few|TRBJ2-2|TRBD1|TRBV6-2/TRBV6-3
CASSNRGFGELFF
TGTGCCAGCAGTAACAGGGGTTTCGGGGAGCTGTTTTTT
>-|TRBJ2-1|TRBD1|TRBV7-2
CASSLRDRGSSSYNEQFF
TGTGCCAGCAGCTTGCGGGACAGGGGGTCTTCCTCCTACAATGAGCAGTTCTTC
>-|TRBJ2-1|TRBD2|TRBV6-2/TRBV6-3
CASSMGLETNEQFF
TGTGCCAGCAGTATGGGACTAGAGACGAATGAGCAGTTCTTC
>few|TRBJ2-1|TRBD2|TRBV20-1
CSASTSGSEYEQFF
TGCAGTGCGTCGACTAGCGGGAGTGAATATGAGCAGTTCTTC
>few|TRBJ2-5|TRBD1|TRBV20-1
CSASPGQGRAETQYF
TGCAGTGCTAGCCCAGGACAGGGGAGAGCGGAGACCCAGTACTTC
>-|TRBJ2-7|TRBD1|TRBV7-6
CASSADRGLGEQYF
TGTGCCAGCAGCGCGGACAGGGGGCTTGGCGAGCAGTACTTC
>-|TRBJ2-2|-|TRBV28
CASKYPGGELFF
TGTGCCAGCAAATACCCGGGAGGGGAGCTGTTTTTT
>many|TRBJ2-7|TRBD2|TRBV7-3
CASSPAPASGRAYEQYF
TGTGCCAGCAGCCCAGCCCCCGCTAGCGGGAGGGCCTACGAGCAGTACTTC
>few|TRBJ2-1|TRBD1|TRBV20-1
CSTTQTRQGVRNEQFF
TGCAGTACAACTCAAACCCGACAGGGGGTGAGGAATGAGCAGTTCTTC
>few|TRBJ2-1|-|TRBV11-3
CASSSHGLTNEQFF
TGTGCCAGCAGCTCCCACGGACTAACCAATGAGCAGTTCTTC
>-|TRBJ2-2|-|TRBV28
CASNPSGPNGELFF
TGTGCCAGCAACCCCTCCGGGCCGAACGGGGAGCTGTTTTTT
>-|TRBJ2-6|TRBD2|TRBV20-1
CSARGRLAASGANVLTF
TGCAGTGCTAGAGGAAGACTAGCGGCCTCTGGGGCCAACGTCCTGACTTTC
>many|TRBJ2-7|-|TRBV7-2
CASSSSVDSYEQYF
TGTGCCAGCAGCTCCTCGGTTGACTCCTACGAGCAGTACTTC
>-|TRBJ2-3|-|TRBV6-2/TRBV6-3
CASSLISGADTQYF
TGTGCCAGCAGTTTGATCAGTGGGGCAGATACGCAGTATTTT
>few|TRBJ2-7|TRBD1|TRBV29-1
CSARTGGDHEQYF
TGCAGCGCCAGGACAGGGGGCGACCACGAGCAGTACTTC
>-|TRBJ2-1|-|TRBV7-2
CASSTTINEQFF
TGTGCCAGCAGCACCACCATTAATGAGCAGTTCTTC
>-|TRBJ2-7|TRBD2|TRBV9
CASSAGLGSYEQYF
TGTGCCAGCAGCGCGGGACTAGGGTCCTACGAGCAGTACTTC
>-|TRBJ2-3|TRBD1|TRBV6-1
CASIGSTGSTDTQYF
TGTGCCAGCATCGGGTCGACAGGGTCCACAGATACGCAGTATTTT
>-|TRBJ2-1|TRBD2|TRBV4-3
CASSQDLGGSSYNEQFF
TGCGCCAGCAGCCAAGATCTAGGCGGGAGCTCCTACAATGAGCAGTTCTTC
>-|TRBJ2-7|TRBD2|TRBV9
CASSYRLAGFVNEQYF
TGTGCCAGCAGCTACCGACTAGCGGGATTTGTGAATGAGCAGTACTTC
>-|TRBJ2-1|TRBD2|TRBV20-1
CSARGWQRGSDEQFF
TGCAGTGCTAGAGGCTGGCAGCGGGGGAGCGATGAGCAGTTCTTC
>-|TRBJ2-7|TRBD2|TRBV20-1
CSARMTSAYEQYF
TGCAGTGCTCGAATGACTAGCGCCTACGAGCAGTACTTC
>once|TRBJ2-5|-|TRBV4-2
CASSQETGGGNEQYF
TGTGCCAGCAGCCAAGAAACGGGGGGCGGTAATGAGCAGTACTTC
>-|TRBJ2-7|TRBD2|TRBV20-1
CSASTSGASYEQYF
TGCAGTGCCTCTACTAGCGGGGCATCCTACGAGCAGTACTTC
>-|TRBJ1-2|-|TRBV6-1
CASSEAHGAGGYTF
TGTGCCAGCAGTGAAGCACACGGGGCTGGTGGCTACACCTTC
>-|TRBJ1-6|TRBD1|TRBV27
CASSAQGVNSPLHF
TGTGCCAGCAGTGCTCAGGGGGTGAATTCACCCCTCCACTTT
>few|TRBJ2-3|-|TRBV10-1
CASSERGRLGTQYF
TGCGCCAGCAGTGAAAGAGGGCGGCTCGGCACGCAGTATTTT
>many|TRBJ2-7|TRBD1|TRBV6-6
CASSSTGITYEQYF
TGTGCCAGCAGCTCGACAGGGATAACCTACGAGCAGTACTTC
>-|TRBJ2-1|TRBD2|TRBV6-2/TRBV6-3
CASSYAVAGGNEQFF
TGTGCCAGCAGTTACGCCGTAGCGGGAGGCAATGAGCAGTTCTTC
>many|TRBJ1-2|-|TRBV25-1
CASSDGWSHYGYTF
TGTGCCAGCAGTGACGGGTGGTCCCACTATGGCTACACCTTC
>-|TRBJ2-7|TRBD1|TRBV5-6
CASGLANRGGRGYEQYF
TGTGCCAGCGGCTTGGCCAATAGAGGGGGCAGGGGATACGAGCAGTACTTC
>many|TRBJ2-1|-|TRBV4-3
CASSQDYYGSEQFF
TGCGCCAGCAGCCAAGACTACTACGGAAGTGAGCAGTTCTTC
>-|TRBJ2-3|TRBD2|TRBV7-6
CASSGYSSGGATDTQYF
TGTGCCAGCAGCGGATACTCCAGCGGGGGGGCAACAGATACGCAGTATTTT
>few|TRBJ1-4|TRBD1|TRBV4-3
CASSQEQGTGEKLFF
TGCGCCAGCAGCCAAGAACAGGGGACAGGGGAAAAACTGTTTTTT
>-|TRBJ2-5|-|TRBV5-1
CASSLANGYQETQYF
TGCGCCAGCAGCTTGGCAAACGGGTACCAAGAGACCCAGTACTTC
>-|TRBJ2-5|-|TRBV7-8
CASSLRDPYYPTNEQYF
TGTGCCAGCAGCTTAAGAGACCCCTACTACCCTACTAATGAGCAGTACTTC
>-|TRBJ1-6|-|TRBV20-1
CSARGREVNSPLHF
TGCAGTGCTAGGGGCAGGGAGGTCAATTCACCCCTCCACTTT
>few|TRBJ1-2|-|TRBV27
CASRPTGSDGYTF
TGTGCCAGCAGACCCACGGGGTCAGATGGCTACACCTTC
>-|TRBJ2-1|-|TRBV6-2/TRBV6-3
CASRKANEQFF
TGTGCCAGCAGAAAAGCGAATGAGCAGTTCTTC
>-|TRBJ2-7|TRBD2|TRBV28
CASSSAGGPPYEQYF
TGTGCCAGCAGTTCCGCGGGAGGGCCCCCCTACGAGCAGTACTTC
>few|TRBJ1-2|TRBD1|TRBV30
CALRPGTANYGYTF
TGTGCCTTACGTCCCGGGACAGCTAACTATGGCTACACCTTC